The rows below give T cell receptor beta chains drawn from one sample of a study of sequential checkpoint blockade in melanoma. The repertoire was sequenced with immunoSEQ multiplex PCR; TCRdb's copy has only in-frame clones and lacks some. Of a few thousand clones in the sample, approximately 22% were seen once. The sequences come from tumor tissue (inferred from file names), collected from a patient given nivolumab and ipilimumab in sequence. Receptor source: a human patient with melanoma. Some clones in this sample may be carry-over from other donors' samples. CDR3s include the opening cysteine and the closing phenylalanine or tryptophan. Each record gives: clone size, J gene, D gene, V gene, CDR3 DNA, CDR3 protein. D genes are given only for firm matches. Expanded clones get a size class; other rows say once, few or many, or leave the size out.

clone size: -; J gene: TRBJ1-1; D gene: -; V gene: TRBV25-1; CDR3 DNA: TGTGCCAGCATGGGAGATGGGGGCTTGGACACTGAAGCTTTCTTT; CDR3 protein: CASMGDGGLDTEAFF
clone size: -; J gene: TRBJ1-3; D gene: -; V gene: TRBV30; CDR3 DNA: TGTGCCTGGAATGATTTTGGAAACACCATATATTTT; CDR3 protein: CAWNDFGNTIYF
clone size: many; J gene: TRBJ2-3; D gene: -; V gene: TRBV6-8; CDR3 DNA: TGTGCCAGCAGTCCGGGACTTAACTCAGATACGCAGTATTTT; CDR3 protein: CASSPGLNSDTQYF
clone size: few; J gene: TRBJ1-4; D gene: -; V gene: TRBV30; CDR3 DNA: TGTGCCTGGAGTGTAGGCAGGGGAAATGAAAAACTGTTTTTT; CDR3 protein: CAWSVGRGNEKLFF
clone size: few; J gene: TRBJ2-1; D gene: TRBD2; V gene: TRBV6-8; CDR3 DNA: TGTGCCAGCACAAGCGGGGGGCGCAATGAGCAGTTCTTC; CDR3 protein: CASTSGGRNEQFF
clone size: few; J gene: TRBJ2-2; D gene: -; V gene: TRBV6-8; CDR3 DNA: TGTGCCAGCAGTTACAAGGCCGGGACAAGGGTCACCGGGGAGCTGTTTTTT; CDR3 protein: CASSYKAGTRVTGELFF
clone size: medium-sized; J gene: TRBJ2-5; D gene: -; V gene: TRBV28; CDR3 DNA: TGTGCCAGCGGTGGGACCCAAATTGGTGAGACCCAGTACTTC; CDR3 protein: CASGGTQIGETQYF
clone size: -; J gene: TRBJ2-7; D gene: -; V gene: TRBV6-8; CDR3 DNA: TGTGCCAGCAGTTACATGGAACCGGGAAAATACGAGCAGTACTTC; CDR3 protein: CASSYMEPGKYEQYF
clone size: -; J gene: TRBJ1-1; D gene: -; V gene: TRBV6-8; CDR3 DNA: TGTGCCAGCAGTTACTCGACAGGCCTACACACTGAAGCTTTCTTT; CDR3 protein: CASSYSTGLHTEAFF
clone size: few; J gene: TRBJ2-1; D gene: TRBD2; V gene: TRBV6-8; CDR3 DNA: TGTGCCAGCAGTACACGGGGGGGCCGCTACAATGAGCAGTTCTTC; CDR3 protein: CASSTRGGRYNEQFF
clone size: many; J gene: TRBJ2-7; D gene: -; V gene: TRBV4-1; CDR3 DNA: TGCGCCAGCAGCCAAGCGGGGGGCGCGTACGAGCAGTACTTC; CDR3 protein: CASSQAGGAYEQYF
clone size: -; J gene: TRBJ2-5; D gene: -; V gene: TRBV11-3; CDR3 DNA: TGTGCCAGCAGCCCTACGACAAACTTGGAGACCCAGTACTTC; CDR3 protein: CASSPTTNLETQYF
clone size: -; J gene: TRBJ2-5; D gene: TRBD2; V gene: TRBV5-1; CDR3 DNA: TGCGCCAGCAGCTTGCCTAGCGGGGGGGCCGGGGAGACCCAGTACTTC; CDR3 protein: CASSLPSGGAGETQYF
clone size: few; J gene: TRBJ1-1; D gene: -; V gene: TRBV11-3; CDR3 DNA: TGTGCCAGCAGTCCCAAGGGTTGGTTAGAAACAGATCTTAACACTGAAGCTTTCTTT; CDR3 protein: CASSPKGWLETDLNTEAFF
clone size: few; J gene: TRBJ1-2; D gene: TRBD1; V gene: TRBV28; CDR3 DNA: TGTGCCAGCAGTCCCGGGACAGGGAAATGGGGCTACACCTTC; CDR3 protein: CASSPGTGKWGYTF
clone size: -; J gene: TRBJ2-3; D gene: -; V gene: TRBV19; CDR3 DNA: TGTGCCAGTAGTCTCGGACTCCTACCTAGCACAGATACGCAGTATTTT; CDR3 protein: CASSLGLLPSTDTQYF
clone size: -; J gene: TRBJ1-3; D gene: -; V gene: TRBV9; CDR3 DNA: TGTGCCAGCAGTGTAAATAGAAACACCATATATTTT; CDR3 protein: CASSVNRNTIYF
clone size: -; J gene: TRBJ1-2; D gene: TRBD1; V gene: TRBV19; CDR3 DNA: TGTGCCAGTAATCGGGACAGGGGCTATGGCTACACCTTC; CDR3 protein: CASNRDRGYGYTF
clone size: -; J gene: TRBJ1-1; D gene: TRBD1; V gene: TRBV29-1; CDR3 DNA: TGCAGCGTTGACAGAGGGGGCGTTGAAGCTTTCTTT; CDR3 protein: CSVDRGGVEAFF
clone size: -; J gene: TRBJ1-2; D gene: -; V gene: TRBV28; CDR3 DNA: TGTGCCAGCAGCCCCGGGGGAAACTATGGCTACACCTTC; CDR3 protein: CASSPGGNYGYTF
clone size: few; J gene: TRBJ2-7; D gene: -; V gene: TRBV28; CDR3 DNA: TGTGCCAGCAGTTTCGACCTGGCGGGGCTGACCTACGAGCAGTACTTC; CDR3 protein: CASSFDLAGLTYEQYF
clone size: few; J gene: TRBJ2-6; D gene: -; V gene: TRBV6-8; CDR3 DNA: TGTGCCAGCAGTTCCCCCGTTGGGGCCAACGTCCTGACTTTC; CDR3 protein: CASSSPVGANVLTF
clone size: -; J gene: TRBJ1-2; D gene: -; V gene: TRBV15; CDR3 DNA: TGTGCCACCAGCACGGAGCAGGGGAACTATGGCTACACCTTC; CDR3 protein: CATSTEQGNYGYTF
clone size: once; J gene: TRBJ1-1; D gene: -; V gene: TRBV19; CDR3 DNA: TGTGCCAGTATTGGGAATTTGGGGGAAGCTTTCTTT; CDR3 protein: CASIGNLGEAFF